This T cell receptor (beta chain) was found in a study of blood T cell repertoires in COVID-19. Overall study: Acute and convalescent COVID-19 samples came from the United States, Italy and Spain. Sources were T cells, B-cell-depleted T cells, or PBMCs; the material itself was cDNA or gDNA.

Under the authors' procedure: Nucleated cell counts were estimated from reference gene primer amplification. The data were produced by immunoSEQ multiplex PCR, yet TCRdb's version contains in-frame clones alone and is incomplete. V and J calls plus clone size are reproduced from that table; the DNA served to infer D and trimming. The sample holds about 150,000 clones, around 86% seen once. Germline V gives CDR1 WNHNN, CDR2 SYGVQD (reference sequence). The junction had 9 bases not matched to a gene; V was cut back by 7 bases and J by 5 bases. The CDR3 is 15 residues long. Input material: peripheral blood. This receptor was identified in a man aged 45-65 years with active COVID-19. The chain carries TRBV10-1 and TRBJ2-5; 11 bases are a match to TRBD1. The CDR3 loop reads CASKVDRGRPETQYF. In nucleotides, the CDR3 is TGCGCCAGCAAGGTGGACAGGGGGCGTCCGGAGACCCAGTACTTC.